This record looks at one T cell receptor (beta chain) sequence and its context. The antigen remains undetermined. The CDR3 extends over 12 amino acids. CDR1 SQVTM and CDR2 ANQGSEA come from the germline V gene. These data originate in a study of CXCR3-negative and CXCR3-positive naive CD8 T cells. Study-level points and caveats: Naive subsets displayed similar surface CD5, and TCR strength was inferred from TRB CDR3 properties. Naive CXCR3-positive cells had TRB CDR3s more hydrophobic than those of CXCR3-negative naive cells. Memory CD8+ cells had much lower diversity, and both naive subsets had comparably high diversity. TRBV-TRBJ usage was alike in naive CXCR3-negative and CXCR3-positive cells but differed in memory cells.

The study made its TRB cDNA libraries by 5' RACE, adding UMI labels. TCRdb re-called the 5' RACE reads and shows each CDR3 protein once, DNA omitted. The sample shows about 130,000 distinct CDR3 sequences, and 0.25% to 0.35% sits with its ten largest clones. This chain links TRBV29-1 with TRBJ1-2. The clonotype comes from a human donor in good health. Some clones in this sample may be carry-over from other donors' samples. The sequenced sample was naive CXCR3- CD8+ T cells from blood. As for subset: CD45RO-CCR7+CD27+CD95- naive CD8+ T cells lacking CXCR3 (TNR3-). The CDR3 here is CSVEDLSYGYTF.